These 11 T cell receptor beta chains share one sample of origin, sequenced in a study of T cells after posttransplantation cyclophosphamide. Repertoires were generated with immunoSEQ multiplex PCR, while TCRdb's copy carries only in-frame clones and drops some. The sample presents 8,000 to 10,000 clones, none singletons. Treatment was busulfan-fludarabine conditioning, a marrow graft, and cyclophosphamide on days +3 and +4. The input for sequencing was PBMCs, taken approximately 380 days after allogeneic stem cell transplant with posttransplant cyclophosphamide. The receptors shown here come from a male patient aged 50 or older who received an allogeneic stem cell transplant from a related donor and was CMV-positive. Some T cells may be graft donor cells.

This clone was seen at least ten times. V and J are TRBV11-3 and TRBJ2-5; D is possibly TRBD2 (6 bases). V dropped 8 bases and J dropped 5 bases, with 15 bases sitting between them. The length of the CDR3 is 13 residues. Germline V gene sequence: CDR1 SGHNT, CDR2 YENEEA. DNA of the CDR3: TGTGCCAGCCGAAGGAGGGGATCTGAGACCCAGTACTTC. It codes for CASRRRGSETQYF.

This clone appeared many times. This chain's CDR3 is CASRKAGAYEQYF. The CDR3 DNA sequence: TGTGCCAGTCGTAAAGCGGGAGCCTACGAGCAGTACTTC. V usage is TRBV19 and J usage is TRBJ2-7; 8 bases fit TRBD2. V trimming: 8 bases; J trimming: 2 bases; junction bases outside the gene matches: 5. This CDR3 contains 13 residues. CDR1 is LNHDA, CDR2 SQIVND, per germline (reference sequence).

This clone counts as medium-sized. This rearrangement joins TRBV6-1 to TRBJ2-7; 10 bases agree with TRBD1. With 10 bases clipped from V and 2 bases from J, the junction kept 8 bases outside the gene matches. From germline, CDR1 is MNHNS and CDR2 SASEGT. The CDR3 runs to 14 residues. In DNA form, the CDR3 reads TGTGCCACAAGTTCCGGGACAGGGGCCTACGAGCAGTACTTC. Encoded protein: CATSSGTGAYEQYF.

This clone was seen more than once but under ten times. Here the CDR3 omits its conserved ending phenylalanine or tryptophan, so a read error is the likely source. V and J are TRBV6-1 and TRBJ1-6, with a tentative D call TRBD1 (6 bases). Germline V gene data show CDR1 as MNHNS and CDR2 as SASEGT. This CDR3 contains 14 residues. V lost 6 bases to trimming and J lost 8 bases, with 14 bases between them. In DNA, the CDR3 is TGTGCCAGCAGGCTAAGGGGGACGGATTCACCCCTCCACTCT. It specifies CASRLRGTDSPLHS.

This clone was counted at least ten times. This chain connects TRBV27 to TRBJ1-2, with D perhaps matching TRBD1 (5 bases). This CDR3 comprises 13 residues. V lost 3 bases to trimming and J lost 7 bases, with 12 bases between them. In germline, CDR1 is MNHEY, CDR2 SMNVEV (reference sequence). For the CDR3, the DNA is TGTGCCAGCAGTTTTGGGGCAGGGCTTGGCTACACCTTC. Its protein product is CASSFGAGLGYTF.

This clone came up many times. The chain uses TRBV5-1 and TRBJ1-4, with 9 bases identical to TRBD1. V shed 6 bases and J 4 bases; nucleotides not matched to a gene: 13. CDR1 and CDR2 from the germline V gene are SGHRS and YFSETQ. This CDR3 region has 17 residues. CDR3 DNA: TGCGCCAGCACTTTATGGGGGACAGGGAACATTAATGAAAAACTGTTTTTT. It yields the protein CASTLWGTGNINEKLFF. Combining the CDR3 with reference TRBV5-1 and TRBJ1-4 gives the whole variable domain KAGVTQTPRYLIKTRGQQVTLSCSPISGHRSVSWYQQTPGQGLQFLFEYFSETQRNKGNFPGRFSGRQFSNSRSEMNVSTLELGDSALYLCASTLWGTGNINEKLFFGSGTQLSVL.

This clone was seen many times. This chain joins TRBV4-1 and TRBJ2-2, with TRBD2 matching over 12 bases. The CDR3 is 19 amino acids. V gave up 4 bases and J gave up 0 bases; unmatched junction bases: 9. CDR1 MGHRA and CDR2 YSYEKL come from the germline V gene. DNA of the CDR3: TGCGCCAGCAGCCGCCGGCAACTAGCGGGGGGCGCGAACACCGGGGAGCTGTTTTTT. It is translated as CASSRRQLAGGANTGELFF.

In its sample, this clone was seen many times. The V and J genes are TRBV29-1 and TRBJ1-2, with 10 positions matching TRBD1. Losses at the gene ends were 4 bases for V and 5 bases for J; bases not matched to a gene: 4. CDR3 length: 13 amino acids. Germline V lookup: CDR1 SQVTM, CDR2 ANQGSEA. The CDR3 reads CSVATGGAYGYTF. The CDR3 DNA sequence: TGCAGCGTTGCGACAGGGGGCGCGTATGGCTACACCTTC.

There are many counts of this clone. V gene TRBV15 combines with J gene TRBJ2-2, with D possibly matching TRBD1 (5 bases). Trimming cost V 4 bases and J 1 base, with 13 bases left between them. The CDR3 sequence is 16 residues long. Germline CDR1 LNHNV, CDR2 YYDKDF (reference sequence). The CDR3, as DNA: TGTGCCACCAGCAACATGACAGTAATGAACACCGGGGAGCTGTTTTTT. It yields the protein CATSNMTVMNTGELFF.

The table lists this clone with many counts. The V gene is TRBV14, the J gene TRBJ2-7, with 7 positions matching TRBD1. Germline V gene sequence: CDR1 SGHDN, CDR2 FVKESK. CDR3 length equals 15 residues. The ends lost 4 bases at V and 3 bases at J; junction bases unmatched: 9. The CDR3 DNA sequence: TGTGCCAGCAGCCTCCGGACAGGTTTCGTCTACGAGCAGTACTTC. Its translation is CASSLRTGFVYEQYF.

The sample holds many counts of this clone. The V gene is TRBV7-9, the J gene TRBJ2-5; tentative D call: TRBD2 (7 bases). Germline assignment: CDR1 SEHNR and CDR2 FQNEAQ (reference sequence). The CDR3 is 14 residues long. V lost 2 bases and J lost 5, with 12 bases in between. The CDR3 region has the DNA TGTGCCAGCAGCTTAAACGGGGGGCTGGAGACCCAGTACTTC. This sequence encodes CASSLNGGLETQYF.